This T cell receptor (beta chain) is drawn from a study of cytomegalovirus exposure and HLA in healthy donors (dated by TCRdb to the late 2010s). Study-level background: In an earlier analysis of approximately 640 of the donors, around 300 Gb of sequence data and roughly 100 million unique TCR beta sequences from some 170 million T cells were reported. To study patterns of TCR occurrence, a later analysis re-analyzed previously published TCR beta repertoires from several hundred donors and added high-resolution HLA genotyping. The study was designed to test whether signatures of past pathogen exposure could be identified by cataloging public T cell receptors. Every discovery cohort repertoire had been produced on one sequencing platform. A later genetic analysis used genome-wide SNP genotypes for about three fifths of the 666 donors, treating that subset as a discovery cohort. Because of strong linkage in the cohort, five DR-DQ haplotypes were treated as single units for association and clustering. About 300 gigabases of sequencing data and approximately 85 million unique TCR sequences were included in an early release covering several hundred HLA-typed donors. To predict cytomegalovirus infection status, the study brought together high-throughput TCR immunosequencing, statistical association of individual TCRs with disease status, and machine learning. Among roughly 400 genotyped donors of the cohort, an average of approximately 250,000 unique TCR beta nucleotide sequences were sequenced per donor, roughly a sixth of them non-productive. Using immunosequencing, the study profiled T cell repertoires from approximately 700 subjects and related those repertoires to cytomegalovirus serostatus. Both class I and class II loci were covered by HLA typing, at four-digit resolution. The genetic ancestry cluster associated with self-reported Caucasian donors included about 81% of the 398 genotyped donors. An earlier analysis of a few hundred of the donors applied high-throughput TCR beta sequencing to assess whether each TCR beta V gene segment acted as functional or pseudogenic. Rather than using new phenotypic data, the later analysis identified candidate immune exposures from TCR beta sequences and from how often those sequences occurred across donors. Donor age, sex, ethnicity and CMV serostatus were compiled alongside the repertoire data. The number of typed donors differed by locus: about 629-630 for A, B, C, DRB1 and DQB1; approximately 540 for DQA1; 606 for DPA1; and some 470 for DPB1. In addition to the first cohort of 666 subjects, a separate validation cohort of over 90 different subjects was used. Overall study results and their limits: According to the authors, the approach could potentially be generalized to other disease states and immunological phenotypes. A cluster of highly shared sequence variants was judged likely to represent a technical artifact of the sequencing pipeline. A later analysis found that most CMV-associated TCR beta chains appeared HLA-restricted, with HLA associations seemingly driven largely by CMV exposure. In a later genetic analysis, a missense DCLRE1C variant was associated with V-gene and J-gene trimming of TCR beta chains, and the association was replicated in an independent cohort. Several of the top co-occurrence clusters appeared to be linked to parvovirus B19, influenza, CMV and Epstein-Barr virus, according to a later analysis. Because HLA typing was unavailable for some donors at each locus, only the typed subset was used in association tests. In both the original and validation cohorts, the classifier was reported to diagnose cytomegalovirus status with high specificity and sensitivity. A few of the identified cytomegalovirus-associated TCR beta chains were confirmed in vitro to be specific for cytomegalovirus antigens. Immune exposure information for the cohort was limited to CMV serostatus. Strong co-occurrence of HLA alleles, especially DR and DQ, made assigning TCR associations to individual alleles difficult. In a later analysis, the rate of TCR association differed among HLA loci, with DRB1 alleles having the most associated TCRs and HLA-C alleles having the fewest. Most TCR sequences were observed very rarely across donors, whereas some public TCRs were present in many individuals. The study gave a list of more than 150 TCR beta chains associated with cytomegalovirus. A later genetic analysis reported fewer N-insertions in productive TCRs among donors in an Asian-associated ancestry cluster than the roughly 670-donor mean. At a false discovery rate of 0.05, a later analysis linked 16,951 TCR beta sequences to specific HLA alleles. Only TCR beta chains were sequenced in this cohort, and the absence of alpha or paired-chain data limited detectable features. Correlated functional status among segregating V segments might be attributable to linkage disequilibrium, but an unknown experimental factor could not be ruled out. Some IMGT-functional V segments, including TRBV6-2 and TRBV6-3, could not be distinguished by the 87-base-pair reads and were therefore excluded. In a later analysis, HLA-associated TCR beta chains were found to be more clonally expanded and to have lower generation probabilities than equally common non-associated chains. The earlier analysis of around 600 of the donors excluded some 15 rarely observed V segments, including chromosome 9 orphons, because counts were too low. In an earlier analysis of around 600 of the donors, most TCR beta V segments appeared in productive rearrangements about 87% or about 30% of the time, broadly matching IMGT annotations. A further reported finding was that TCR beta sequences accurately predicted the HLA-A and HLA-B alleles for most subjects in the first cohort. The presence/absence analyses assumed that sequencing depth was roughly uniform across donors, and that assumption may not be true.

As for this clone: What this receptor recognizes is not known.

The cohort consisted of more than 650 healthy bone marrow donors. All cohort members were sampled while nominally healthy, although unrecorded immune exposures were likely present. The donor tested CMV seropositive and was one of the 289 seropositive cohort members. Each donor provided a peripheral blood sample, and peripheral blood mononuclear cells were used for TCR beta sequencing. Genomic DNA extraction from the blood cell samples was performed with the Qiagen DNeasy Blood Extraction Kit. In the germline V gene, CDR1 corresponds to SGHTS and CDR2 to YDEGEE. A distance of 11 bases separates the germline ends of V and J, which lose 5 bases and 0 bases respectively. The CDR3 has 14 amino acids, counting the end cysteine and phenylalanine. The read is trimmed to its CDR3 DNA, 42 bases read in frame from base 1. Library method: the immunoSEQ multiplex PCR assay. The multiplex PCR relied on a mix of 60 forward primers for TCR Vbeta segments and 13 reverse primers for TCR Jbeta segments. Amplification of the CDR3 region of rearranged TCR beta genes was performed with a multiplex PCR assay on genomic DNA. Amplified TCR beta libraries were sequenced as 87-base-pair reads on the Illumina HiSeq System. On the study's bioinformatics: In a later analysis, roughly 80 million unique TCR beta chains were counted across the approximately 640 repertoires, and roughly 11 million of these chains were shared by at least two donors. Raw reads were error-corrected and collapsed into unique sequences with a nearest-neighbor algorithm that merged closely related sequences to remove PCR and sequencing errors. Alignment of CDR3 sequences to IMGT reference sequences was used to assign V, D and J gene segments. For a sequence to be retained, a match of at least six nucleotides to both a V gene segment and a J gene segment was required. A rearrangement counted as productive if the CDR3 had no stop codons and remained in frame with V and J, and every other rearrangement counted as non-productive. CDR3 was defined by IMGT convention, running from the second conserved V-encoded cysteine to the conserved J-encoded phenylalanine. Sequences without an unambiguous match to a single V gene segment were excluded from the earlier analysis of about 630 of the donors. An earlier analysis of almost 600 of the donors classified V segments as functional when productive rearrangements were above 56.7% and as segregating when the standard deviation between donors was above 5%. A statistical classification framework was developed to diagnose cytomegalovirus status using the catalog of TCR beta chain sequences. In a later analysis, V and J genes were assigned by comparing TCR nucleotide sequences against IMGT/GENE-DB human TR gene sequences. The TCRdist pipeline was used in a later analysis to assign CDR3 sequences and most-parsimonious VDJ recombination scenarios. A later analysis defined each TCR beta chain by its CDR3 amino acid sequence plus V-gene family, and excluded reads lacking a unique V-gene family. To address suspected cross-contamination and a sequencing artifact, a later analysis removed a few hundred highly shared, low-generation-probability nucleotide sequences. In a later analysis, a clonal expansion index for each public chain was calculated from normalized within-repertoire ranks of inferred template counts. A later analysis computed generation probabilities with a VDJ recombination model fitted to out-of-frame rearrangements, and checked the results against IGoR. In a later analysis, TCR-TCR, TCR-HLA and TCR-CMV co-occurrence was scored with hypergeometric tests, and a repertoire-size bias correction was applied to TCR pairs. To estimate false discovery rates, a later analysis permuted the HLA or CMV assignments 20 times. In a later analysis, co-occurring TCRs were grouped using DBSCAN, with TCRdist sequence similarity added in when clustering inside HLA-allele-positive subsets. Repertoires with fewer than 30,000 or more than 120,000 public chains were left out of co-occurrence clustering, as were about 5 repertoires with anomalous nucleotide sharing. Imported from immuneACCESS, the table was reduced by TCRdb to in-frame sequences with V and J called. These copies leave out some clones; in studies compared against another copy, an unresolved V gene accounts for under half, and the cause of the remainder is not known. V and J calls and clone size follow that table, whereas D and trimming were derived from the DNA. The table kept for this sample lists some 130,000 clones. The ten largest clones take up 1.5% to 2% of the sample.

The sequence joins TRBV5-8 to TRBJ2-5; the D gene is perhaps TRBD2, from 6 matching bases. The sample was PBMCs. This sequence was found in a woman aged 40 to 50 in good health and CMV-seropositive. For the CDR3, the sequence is CASRFRDYQETQYF. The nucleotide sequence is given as TGTGCCAGCAGGTTCCGGGACTACCAAGAGACCCAGTACTTC.